This T cell receptor beta chain was profiled in a study of siplizumab effects on memory and regulatory T cells (dated by TCRdb to about 2019). For the study in its entirety: The study examined how the anti-CD2 antibody siplizumab affects alloreactive T-cell subsets in allogeneic mixed lymphocyte reactions built from human PBMCs. Broader findings and caveats from the paper: For roughly 80-97% of proliferating CD4+ or CD8+ clones, no naive or memory phenotype could be assigned. Siplizumab significantly reduced the cumulative frequency of alloreactive sequences traceable to unstimulated CD4+ memory T cells. Unstimulated naive T cells appeared to be more diverse than memory T cells, and naive cells seemed to make a substantial contribution to the alloresponse. Sequences below about 10^-5 frequency were poorly captured, so only a minor fraction of alloreactive clones could be mapped to unstimulated subsets. Of the alloreactive CD4+ clones that could be mapped, the Treg-derived share averaged almost 70% with siplizumab compared with 25% to 30% in control reactions. Whether proliferating Tregs from siplizumab cultures were suppressive was not functionally confirmed.

Sorted unstimulated T cells, along with proliferating T cells recovered from mixed lymphocyte reactions, underwent TCRbeta CDR3 sequencing. Fresh whole blood from over eight HLA-typed healthy donors served as the source for isolating PBMCs. CDR1 MNHEY and CDR2 SMNVEV were looked up in the germline V gene (reference sequence). For this chain, trimming is 4 bases at the V end and 1 base at the J end, and the number of junction bases without a gene match is 11. There are 18 amino acids in the CDR3, from cysteine to phenylalanine inclusive. The DNA shown is the 54-base CDR3, in frame from base 1. A note on this clone: Which antigen it targets is not known. No much larger clone is present one base from it, and per-base qualities are unavailable.

The library was generated by the immunoSEQ multiplex PCR assay. Around 10^5 TCR templates per sample were assayed by the deep sequencing platform. Genomic DNA extracted from sorted T cells was used for TCRbeta CDR3 sequencing. Per the original workflow: The R programming language was used for the clonal analysis of the TCRbeta CDR3 data. Comparing unstimulated samples against CFSE-low samples taken after the reaction was how alloreactive CD4+ and CD8+ clones were defined. Regulatory or non-regulatory origin was assigned to alloreactive CD4+ clones by matching of sequences to sorted unstimulated Treg and non-Treg repertoires. The table was pulled from immuneACCESS by TCRdb, which kept in-frame rearrangements only. Such tables lose some clones; where checked, under half of the loss comes from unresolved V genes, and the rest has no known cause. V, J and clone size are those of that table, while D and trimming were read from the DNA. The sample table lists 80,000 to 95,000 clones, 95% of them with a count of one. The ten largest clones take up approximately 17% of the sample.

This receptor was obtained from a human donor in good health. Recombination linked TRBV27 to TRBJ2-1, with 9 junctional bases fitting TRBD1. The source material was CD8+ T cells sorted from blood. The CDR3 in this case is CASSSHFGDRDSYNEQFF. The bases read TGTGCCAGCAGTTCCCATTTTGGGGACAGGGATTCCTACAATGAGCAGTTCTTC.